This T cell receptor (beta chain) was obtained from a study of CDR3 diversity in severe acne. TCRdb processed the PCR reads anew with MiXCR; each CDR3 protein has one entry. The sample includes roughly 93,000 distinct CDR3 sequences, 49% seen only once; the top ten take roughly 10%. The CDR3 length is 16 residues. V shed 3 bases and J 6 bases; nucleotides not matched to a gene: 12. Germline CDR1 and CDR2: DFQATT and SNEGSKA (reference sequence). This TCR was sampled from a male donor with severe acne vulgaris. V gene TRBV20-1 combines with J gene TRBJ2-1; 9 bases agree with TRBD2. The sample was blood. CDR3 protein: CSASMRASGISNEQFF. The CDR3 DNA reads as TGCAGTGCTAGTATGCGCGCTAGCGGGATAAGCAATGAGCAGTTCTTC.